These 11 T cell receptor beta chains originate from one sample sequenced in a study of identical twins. TCRdb redid the calling of the 5' RACE reads with MiXCR, one entry per CDR3 protein. The table shows 350,000 to 450,000 distinct CDR3 sequences, with around a sixth occurring only once. Sequences were obtained from naive T cells sorted from blood. The receptors derive from a man aged 45 to 65 in good health.

A few counts support this clonotype. The chain has TRBV5-1 and TRBJ1-5; D unclear. This CDR3 is built from 13 residues. CDR1 and CDR2 from the germline V gene are SGHRS and YFSETQ. V was cut by 0 bases and J by 6 bases, with 7 bases left in between. The CDR3 bases are TGCGCCAGCAGCTTGGACGTCGGTCAGCCCCAGCATTTT. This translates into CASSLDVGQPQHF.

This clonotype appeared many times. The chain has TRBV5-1 and TRBJ2-3; unclear D gene. This CDR3 has 14 amino acids. Germline lookup yields CDR1 SGHRS and CDR2 YFSETQ. The ends were cut back, 0 bases at V and 2 bases at J, with 7 bases in the middle. The CDR3 DNA sequence: TGCGCCAGCAGCTTGGGTCAGGTCACAGATACGCAGTATTTT. This gives the protein CASSLGQVTDTQYF.

This clonotype was observed many times. This rearrangement joins TRBV5-1 to TRBJ1-3, with D uncertain. This CDR3 contains 16 residues. With 2 bases removed from V and 4 bases from J, the gap between germline ends came to 16 bases. Germline V gives CDR1 SGHRS, CDR2 YFSETQ. This CDR3 reads CASSFSLRGSGNTIYF. In DNA, the CDR3 is TGCGCCAGCAGCTTTTCTTTACGGGGATCAGGAAACACCATATATTTT.

DNA for the CDR3: TGCAGCGGTAACAGGGGACTGAACACTGAAGCTTTCTTT. Its translation: CSGNRGLNTEAFF. This chain joins TRBV29-1 and TRBJ1-1; 7 bases fit TRBD1. Germline V lookup: CDR1 SQVTM, CDR2 ANQGSEA. V trimming: 7 bases; J trimming: 0 bases; junction bases outside the gene matches: 5. This CDR3 region has 13 residues.

This clonotype was seen a handful of times. DNA for the CDR3: TGTGCCACCAGCAGAGATGACCAGGGCGACTCCTACGAGCAGTACTTC. This encodes CATSRDDQGDSYEQYF. V gene TRBV15 combines with J gene TRBJ2-7; TRBD1 might be the D (5 bases). This CDR3 is built from 16 residues. Germline loops: CDR1 LNHNV, CDR2 YYDKDF (reference sequence). V dropped 0 bases and J dropped 0 bases, with 12 bases sitting between them. The full variable domain, with the rest looked up from reference TRBV15 and TRBJ2-7, is DAMVIQNPRYQVTQFGKPVTLSCSQTLNHNVMYWYQQKSSQAPKLLFHYYDKDFNNEADTPDNFQSRRPNTSFCFLDIRSPGLGDTAMYLCATSRDDQGDSYEQYFGPGTRLTVT.

This rearrangement joins TRBV20-1 to TRBJ2-3; 9 nucleotides agree with TRBD1. In germline, CDR1 is DFQATT, CDR2 SNEGSKA (reference sequence). This CDR3 spans 14 amino acids. J lost 3 bases, V lost 3 bases, and 4 bases had no gene match. CDR3 coding DNA: TGCAGTGCTAGGGGGGGACAGGGTACAGATACGCAGTATTTT. Protein: CSARGGQGTDTQYF.

CDR3 sequence: CASSAEIYRDNGYTF. DNA for the CDR3: TGTGCCAGCAGCGCCGAAATCTACAGGGATAATGGCTACACCTTC. V gene TRBV5-6 combines with J gene TRBJ1-2, with a tentative D call TRBD1 (6 bases). The V gene's germline CDR1 is SGHDT and CDR2 YYEEEE. Between the trimmed V and J ends, which lost 4 bases and 6 bases, there was a span of 19 bases. This CDR3 has 15 amino acids.

In DNA, the CDR3 is TGCAGCGTTGTACGAATGGGAGGGGAAAAACTGTTTTTT. As protein: CSVVRMGGEKLFF. This sequence joins TRBV29-1 and TRBJ1-4; D gene unclear. Trimming stripped 4 bases from V and 8 bases from J, with 14 bases between. Germline lookup yields CDR1 SQVTM and CDR2 ANQGSEA. The CDR3 is made up of 13 amino acids.

This clonotype was counted only a few times. This chain connects TRBV7-2 to TRBJ2-1, with a weak D call TRBD2 (6 bases). The CDR3 loop spans 16 amino acids. Trimming left V 0 bases short and J 7 bases short, with 16 bases between. Germline V CDR1 and CDR2: SGHTA, FQGNSA. The CDR3 protein is CASSLAGGLRWNEQFF. The CDR3, as DNA: TGTGCCAGCAGCTTAGCGGGAGGATTAAGGTGGAATGAGCAGTTCTTC.

This clonotype occurred many times. This rearrangement joins TRBV7-2 to TRBJ1-3; the D is unclear. Trimming removed 4 bases at V and 0 bases at J, with 13 bases between. The germline gives CDR1 SGHTA, CDR2 FQGNSA. The CDR3 length is 16 residues. As DNA, the CDR3 is TGTGCCAGCAGCTCGACCGGGTCCCACTCTGGAAACACCATATATTTT. Residues: CASSSTGSHSGNTIYF.

This clonotype came up many times. The genes are TRBV29-1 and TRBJ2-7; no definite D call. Germline assignment: CDR1 SQVTM and CDR2 ANQGSEA. Trimming removed 7 bases at V and 7 bases at J, with 8 bases between. CDR3 length: 9 residues. The CDR3 nucleotides read TGCAGCGGCCCGTGGGAGCAGTACTTC. It is translated as CSGPWEQYF.